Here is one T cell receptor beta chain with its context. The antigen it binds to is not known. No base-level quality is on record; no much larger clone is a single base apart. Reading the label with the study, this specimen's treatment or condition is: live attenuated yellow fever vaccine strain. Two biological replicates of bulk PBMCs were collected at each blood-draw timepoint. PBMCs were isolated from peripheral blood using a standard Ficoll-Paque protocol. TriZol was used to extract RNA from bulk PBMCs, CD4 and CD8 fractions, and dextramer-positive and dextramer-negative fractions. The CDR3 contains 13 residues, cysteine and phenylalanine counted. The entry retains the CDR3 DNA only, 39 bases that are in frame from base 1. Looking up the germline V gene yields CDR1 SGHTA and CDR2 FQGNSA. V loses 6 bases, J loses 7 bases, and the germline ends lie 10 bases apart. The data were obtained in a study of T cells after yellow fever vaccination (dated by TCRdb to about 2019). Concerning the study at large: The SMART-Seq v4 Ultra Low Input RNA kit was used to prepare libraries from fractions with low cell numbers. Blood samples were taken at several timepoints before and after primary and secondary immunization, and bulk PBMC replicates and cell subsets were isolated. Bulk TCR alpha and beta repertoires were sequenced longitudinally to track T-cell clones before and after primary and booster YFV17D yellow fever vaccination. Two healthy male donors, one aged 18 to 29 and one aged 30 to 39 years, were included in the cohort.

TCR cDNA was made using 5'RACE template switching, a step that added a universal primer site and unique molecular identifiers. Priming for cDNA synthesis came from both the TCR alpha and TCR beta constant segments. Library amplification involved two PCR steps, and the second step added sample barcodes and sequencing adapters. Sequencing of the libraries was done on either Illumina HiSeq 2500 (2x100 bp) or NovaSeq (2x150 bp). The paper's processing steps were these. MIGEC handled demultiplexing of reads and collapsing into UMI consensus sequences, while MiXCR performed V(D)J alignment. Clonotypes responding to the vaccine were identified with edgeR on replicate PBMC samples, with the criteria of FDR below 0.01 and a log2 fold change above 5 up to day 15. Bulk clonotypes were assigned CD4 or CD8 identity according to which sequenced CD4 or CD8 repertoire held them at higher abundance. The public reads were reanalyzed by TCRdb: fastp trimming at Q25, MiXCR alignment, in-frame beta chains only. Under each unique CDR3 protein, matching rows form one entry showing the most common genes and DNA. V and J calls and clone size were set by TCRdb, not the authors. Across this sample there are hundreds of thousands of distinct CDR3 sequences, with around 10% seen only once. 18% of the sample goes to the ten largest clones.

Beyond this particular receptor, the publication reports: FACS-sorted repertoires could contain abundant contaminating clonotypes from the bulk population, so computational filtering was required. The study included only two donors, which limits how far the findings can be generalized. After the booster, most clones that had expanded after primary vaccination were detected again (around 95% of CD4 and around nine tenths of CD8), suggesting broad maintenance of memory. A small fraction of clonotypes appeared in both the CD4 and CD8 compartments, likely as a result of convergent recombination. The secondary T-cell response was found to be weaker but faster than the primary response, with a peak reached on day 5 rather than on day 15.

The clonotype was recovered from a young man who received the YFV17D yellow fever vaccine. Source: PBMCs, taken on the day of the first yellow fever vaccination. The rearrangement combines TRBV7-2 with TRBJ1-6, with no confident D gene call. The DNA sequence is TGTGCCAGCAGGCAGGATGGGAATTCACCCCTCCACTTT. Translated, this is CASRQDGNSPLHF.